The T cell receptor (beta chain) under discussion was sequenced for a study of response to subunit inactivated influenza vaccine. Overall study results and limits: There was a suggestion from the authors that each seasonal influenza vaccination recruits few new T cells.

TCRdb itself ran the RT-PCR reads through MiXCR, one entry per CDR3 protein. The sample contains about 780,000 distinct CDR3 sequences, approximately 17% of which appear only once. This CDR3 is built from 16 residues. Germline CDR1 SEHNR, CDR2 FQNEAQ (reference sequence). V shed 1 base and J 4 bases; nucleotides not matched to a gene: 7. Of note for this clonotype: Its antigen is still unknown.

This receptor was taken from a man aged 45 to 65 who received an inactivated influenza vaccine. The rearrangement links TRBV7-9 to TRBJ2-1, with 7 bases identical to TRBD2. This sample comprised PBMCs from blood, obtained 5 days after vaccination. CDR3 nucleotides: TGTGCCAGCAGCTTAGTCTGGGCTAGCGGATACAATGAGCAGTTCTTC. Translated, it gives CASSLVWASGYNEQFF.